This T cell receptor beta chain was sequenced during a study of blood T cell repertoires in COVID-19. Study information: Acute and convalescent COVID-19 specimens originated in the United States, Italy and Spain. In each case, the material was cDNA or gDNA derived from T cells, B-cell-depleted T cells, or PBMCs.

Germline V gene lookup returns CDR1 SNHLY and CDR2 FYNNEI. Trimming stripped 5 bases from V and 1 base from J, with 11 bases between. The CDR3 spans 14 residues. Original processing notes: Amplified reference gene primers provided the basis for estimating nucleated cell counts. Clones were sequenced by immunoSEQ multiplex PCR, and TCRdb holds only the in-frame ones, with some missing. The V and J calls and clone size come from that table; D and trimming were worked out from the DNA. The sample includes some 300,000 clones, roughly nine tenths of them seen just once. The clonotype was recovered from a man between 18 and 29 years old with active or convalescent COVID-19. Sequenced sample: peripheral blood. This chain joins TRBV2 and TRBJ1-1; D remains ambiguous. CDR3 DNA: TGTGCCAGCAGTTCTGGCACTAGGAACACTGAAGCTTTCTTT. Its protein product is CASSSGTRNTEAFF.